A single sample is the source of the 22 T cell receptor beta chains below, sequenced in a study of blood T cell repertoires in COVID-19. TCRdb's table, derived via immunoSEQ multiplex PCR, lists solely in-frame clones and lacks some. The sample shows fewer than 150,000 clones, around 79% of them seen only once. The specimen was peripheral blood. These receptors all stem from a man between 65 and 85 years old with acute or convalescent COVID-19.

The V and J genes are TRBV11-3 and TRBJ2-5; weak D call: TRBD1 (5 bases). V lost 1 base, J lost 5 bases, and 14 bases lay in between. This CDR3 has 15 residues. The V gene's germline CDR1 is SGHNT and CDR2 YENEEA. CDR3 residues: CASSLGSQGKETQYF. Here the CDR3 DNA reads TGTGCCAGCAGCTTAGGAAGCCAGGGCAAGGAGACCCAGTACTTC. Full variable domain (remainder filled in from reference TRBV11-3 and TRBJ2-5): EAGVVQSPRYKIIEKKQPVAFWCNPISGHNTLYWYLQNLGQGPELLIRYENEEAVDDSQLPKDRFSAERLKGVDSTLKIQPAELGDSAVYLCASSLGSQGKETQYFGPGTRLLVL.

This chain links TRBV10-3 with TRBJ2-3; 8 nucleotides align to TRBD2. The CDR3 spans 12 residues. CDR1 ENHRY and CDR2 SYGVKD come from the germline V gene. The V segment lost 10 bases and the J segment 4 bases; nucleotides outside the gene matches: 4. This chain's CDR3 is CATRGAPDTQYF. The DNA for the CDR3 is TGTGCCACGCGGGGGGCTCCAGATACGCAGTATTTT.

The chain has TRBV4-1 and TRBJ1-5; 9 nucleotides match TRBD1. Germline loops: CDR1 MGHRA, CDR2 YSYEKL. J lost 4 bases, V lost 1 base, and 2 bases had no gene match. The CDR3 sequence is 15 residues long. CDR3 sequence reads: CASSQGDRENQPQHF. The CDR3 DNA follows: TGCGCCAGCAGCCAAGGGGACAGGGAGAATCAGCCCCAGCATTTT.

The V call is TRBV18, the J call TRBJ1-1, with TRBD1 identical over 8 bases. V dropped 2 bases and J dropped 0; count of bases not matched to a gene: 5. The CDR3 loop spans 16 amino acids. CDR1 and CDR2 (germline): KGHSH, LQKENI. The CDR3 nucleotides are TGTGCCAGCTCACCAAGGACAGGGAGTATGAACACTGAAGCTTTCTTT. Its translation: CASSPRTGSMNTEAFF.

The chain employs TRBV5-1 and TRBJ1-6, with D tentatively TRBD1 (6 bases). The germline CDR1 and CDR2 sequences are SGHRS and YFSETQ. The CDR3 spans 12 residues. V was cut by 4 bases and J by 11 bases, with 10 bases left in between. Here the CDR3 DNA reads TGCGCCAGCAGCGTCACAGGGACACCCCTCCACTTT. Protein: CASSVTGTPLHF.

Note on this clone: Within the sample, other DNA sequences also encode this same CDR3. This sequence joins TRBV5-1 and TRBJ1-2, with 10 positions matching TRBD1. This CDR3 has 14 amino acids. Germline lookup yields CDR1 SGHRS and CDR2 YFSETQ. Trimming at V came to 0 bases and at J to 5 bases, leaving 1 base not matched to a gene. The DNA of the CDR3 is TGCGCCAGCAGCTTGGGGACAGGGGGTTATGGCTACACCTTC. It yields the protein CASSLGTGGYGYTF.

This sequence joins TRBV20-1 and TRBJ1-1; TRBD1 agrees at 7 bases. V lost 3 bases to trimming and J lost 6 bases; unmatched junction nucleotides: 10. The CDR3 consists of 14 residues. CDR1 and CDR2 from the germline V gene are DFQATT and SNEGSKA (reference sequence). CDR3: CSASRSGGLPEAFF. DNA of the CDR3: TGCAGTGCTAGTCGGTCAGGGGGGTTGCCTGAAGCTTTCTTT.

The CDR3 region is CASSSAGRYGQYF. The CDR3 DNA sequence: TGTGCCAGCAGTTCCGCGGGGAGGTATGGGCAGTACTTC. This chain uses TRBV27 with TRBJ2-7, with TRBD2 as a possible D gene (6 bases). Trimming removed 4 bases at V and 9 bases at J, with 16 bases between. The CDR3 sequence is 13 residues long. Germline V gene sequence: CDR1 MNHEY, CDR2 SMNVEV (reference sequence).

CDR3 sequence reads: CASSVGAGANVLTF. The CDR3 DNA is TGCGCCAGCAGCGTAGGGGCAGGGGCCAACGTCCTGACTTTC. The V gene is TRBV5-1, the J gene TRBJ2-6, with TRBD1 as a possible D gene (5 bases). The germline V and J ends were trimmed by 4 bases and 4 bases, with 9 bases remaining between them. The V gene's germline CDR1 is SGHRS and CDR2 YFSETQ. This CDR3 has 14 residues.

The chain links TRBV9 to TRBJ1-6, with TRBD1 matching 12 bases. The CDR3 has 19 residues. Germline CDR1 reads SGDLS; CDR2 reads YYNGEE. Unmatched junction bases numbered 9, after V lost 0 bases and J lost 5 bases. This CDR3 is CASSVGSPGQGADNSPLHF. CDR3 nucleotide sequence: TGTGCCAGCAGCGTAGGTTCCCCGGGACAGGGGGCAGATAATTCACCCCTCCACTTT.

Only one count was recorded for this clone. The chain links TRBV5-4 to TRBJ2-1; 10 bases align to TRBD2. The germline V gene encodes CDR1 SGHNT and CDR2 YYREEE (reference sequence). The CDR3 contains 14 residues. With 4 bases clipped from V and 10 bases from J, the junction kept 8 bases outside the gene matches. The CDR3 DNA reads TGTGCCAGCAGCCCGGGACTAGCGAATGGAGAGCAGTTCTTC. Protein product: CASSPGLANGEQFF. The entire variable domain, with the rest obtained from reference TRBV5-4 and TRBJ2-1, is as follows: ETGVTQSPTHLIKTRGQQVTLRCSSQSGHNTVSWYQQALGQGPQFIFQYYREEENGRGNFPPRFSGLQFPNYSSELNVNALELDDSALYLCASSPGLANGEQFFGPGTRLTVL.

The CDR3: CASSPQGAYNEQFF. The DNA for the CDR3 is TGTGCCAGCAGCCCCCAAGGGGCCTACAATGAGCAGTTCTTC. The genes are TRBV7-9 and TRBJ2-1; TRBD1 is a possible D gene (5 bases). The germline V and J ends were trimmed by 5 bases and 2 bases, with 10 bases remaining between them. CDR1 and CDR2 from the germline V gene are SEHNR and FQNEAQ (reference sequence). This CDR3 contains 14 residues.

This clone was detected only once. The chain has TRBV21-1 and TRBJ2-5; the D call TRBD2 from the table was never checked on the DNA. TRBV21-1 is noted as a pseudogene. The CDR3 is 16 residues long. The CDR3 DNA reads TGTGCCAGCAGCAAAGAGGGACTAGCGGTCGAAGAGACCCAGTACTTC. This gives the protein CASSKEGLAVEETQYF.

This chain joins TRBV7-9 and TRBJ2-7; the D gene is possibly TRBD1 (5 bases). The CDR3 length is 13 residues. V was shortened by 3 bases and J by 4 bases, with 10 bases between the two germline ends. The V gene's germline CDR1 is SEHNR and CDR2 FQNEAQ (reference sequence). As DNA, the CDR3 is TGTGCCAGCAGCTTGGCAGGGTTTTACGAGCAGTACTTC. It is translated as CASSLAGFYEQYF.

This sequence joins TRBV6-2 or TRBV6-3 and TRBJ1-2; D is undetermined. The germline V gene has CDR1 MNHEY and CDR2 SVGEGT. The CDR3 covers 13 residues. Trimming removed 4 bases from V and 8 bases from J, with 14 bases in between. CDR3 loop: CASSFSQIGGYTF. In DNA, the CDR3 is TGTGCCAGCAGTTTCTCCCAGATCGGGGGCTACACCTTC.

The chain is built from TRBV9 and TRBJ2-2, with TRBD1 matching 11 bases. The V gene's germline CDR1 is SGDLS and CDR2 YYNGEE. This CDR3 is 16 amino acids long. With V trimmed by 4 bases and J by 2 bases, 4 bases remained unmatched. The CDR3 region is CASSWTGGVNTGELFF. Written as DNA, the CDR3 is TGTGCCAGCAGCTGGACAGGGGGCGTTAACACCGGGGAGCTGTTTTTT.

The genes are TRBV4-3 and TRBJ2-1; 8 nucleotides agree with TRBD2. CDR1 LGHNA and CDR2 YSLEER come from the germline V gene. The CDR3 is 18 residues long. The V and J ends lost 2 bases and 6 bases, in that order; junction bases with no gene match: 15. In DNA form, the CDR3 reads TGCGCCAGCAGCCAAAACGTGTTTCGGGGGGGAGGTTTCAATGAGCAGTTCTTC. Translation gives CASSQNVFRGGGFNEQFF.

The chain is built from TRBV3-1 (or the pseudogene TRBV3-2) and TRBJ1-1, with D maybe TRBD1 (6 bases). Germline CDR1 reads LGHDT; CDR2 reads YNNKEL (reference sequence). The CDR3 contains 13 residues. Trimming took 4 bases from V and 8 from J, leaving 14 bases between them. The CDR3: CASSLGSGTEAFF. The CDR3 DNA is TGTGCCAGCAGCCTGGGGTCAGGGACAGAAGCTTTCTTT.

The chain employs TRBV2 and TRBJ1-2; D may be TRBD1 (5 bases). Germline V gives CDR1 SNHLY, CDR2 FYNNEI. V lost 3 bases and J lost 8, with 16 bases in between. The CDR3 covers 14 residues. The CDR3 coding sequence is TGTGCCAGCAGTGAGTTCCAGGGCGGGAAGGGCTACACCTTC. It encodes CASSEFQGGKGYTF. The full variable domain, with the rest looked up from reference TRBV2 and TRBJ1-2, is EPEVTQTPSHQVTQMGQEVILRCVPISNHLYFYWYRQILGQKVEFLVSFYNNEISEKSEIFDDQFSVERPDGSNFTLKIRSTKLEDSAMYFCASSEFQGGKGYTFGSGTRLTVV.

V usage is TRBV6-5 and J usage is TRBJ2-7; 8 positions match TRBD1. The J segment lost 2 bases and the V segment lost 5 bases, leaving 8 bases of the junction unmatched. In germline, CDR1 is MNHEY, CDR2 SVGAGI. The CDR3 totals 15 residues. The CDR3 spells CASSTLWTGTYEQYF. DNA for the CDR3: TGTGCCAGCAGTACCCTATGGACAGGGACCTACGAGCAGTACTTC.

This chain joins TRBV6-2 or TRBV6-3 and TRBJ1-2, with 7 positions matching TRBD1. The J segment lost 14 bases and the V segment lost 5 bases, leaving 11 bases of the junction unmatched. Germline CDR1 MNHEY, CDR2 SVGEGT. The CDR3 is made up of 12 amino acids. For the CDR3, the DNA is TGTGCCAGCAGTGTAGGGGGCCTGTATTGGACCTTC. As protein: CASSVGGLYWTF.

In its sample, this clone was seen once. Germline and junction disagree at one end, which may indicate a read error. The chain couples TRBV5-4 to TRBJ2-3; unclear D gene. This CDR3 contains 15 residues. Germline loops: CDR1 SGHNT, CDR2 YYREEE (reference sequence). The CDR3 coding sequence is TGTGCCAGCAGTTTGGGCGGAACCAGCACAGATACGCAGTATTTT. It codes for CASSLGGTSTDTQYF.